Only a few counts were recorded for the clone carrying this T cell receptor beta chain. Its antigen is as yet unknown. V lost 5 bases and J lost 4; bases outside the gene matches: 8. The CDR3 sequence is 14 residues long. Germline V gives CDR1 SQVTM, CDR2 ANQGSEA. This sample is part of a study of CD8 T cells in ankylosing spondylitis. Broader study findings: Disease-linked clones were CD8+ and relatively rare in peripheral blood. Ankylosing spondylitis blood appeared to carry a characteristic TCR beta motif of seven to nine highly homologous variants.

TCRdb reprocessed the 5' RACE reads via MiXCR and lists one record per CDR3 protein. Of over 600,000 distinct CDR3 sequences listed, 15% to 20% are singletons. This chain joins TRBV29-1 and TRBJ2-7; TRBD1 matches at 10 bases. This TCR was recovered from a male donor with ankylosing spondylitis. Sequenced sample: blood, either unsorted or a sorted T cell fraction (not recorded which). Here the CDR3 DNA reads TGCAGCGTTCTTAGACAGGGGGCACAATACGAGCAGTACTTC. Translated, it gives CSVLRQGAQYEQYF.